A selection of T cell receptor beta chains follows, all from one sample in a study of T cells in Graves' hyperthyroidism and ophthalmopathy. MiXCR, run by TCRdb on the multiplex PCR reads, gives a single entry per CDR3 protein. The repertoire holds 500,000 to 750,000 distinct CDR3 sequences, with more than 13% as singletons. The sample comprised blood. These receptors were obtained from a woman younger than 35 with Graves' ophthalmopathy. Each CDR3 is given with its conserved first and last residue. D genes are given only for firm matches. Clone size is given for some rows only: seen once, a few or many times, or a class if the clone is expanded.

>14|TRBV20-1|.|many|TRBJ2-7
CSTTHGGRMHEQYF
TGCAGTACCACACATGGGGGCAGGATGCACGAGCAGTACTTC
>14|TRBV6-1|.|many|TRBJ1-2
CASSEATDVLGYTF
TGTGCCAGCAGTGAAGCGACAGACGTATTAGGCTACACCTTC
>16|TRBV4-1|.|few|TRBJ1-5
CASSPYGAGRSQPQHF
TGCGCCAGCAGCCCCTACGGGGCCGGACGGTCTCAGCCCCAGCATTTT
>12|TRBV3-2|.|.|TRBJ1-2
CASSQTRGLETF
TGTGCCAGCAGCCAGACCAGGGGTTTAGAGACCTTC
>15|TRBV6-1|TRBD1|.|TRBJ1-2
CASSPRMTGNYGYTF
TGTGCCAGCAGCCCTAGAATGACAGGGAACTATGGCTACACCTTC
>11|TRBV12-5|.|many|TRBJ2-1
CASGIYNEQFF
TGTGCTAGCGGTATCTACAATGAGCAGTTCTTC
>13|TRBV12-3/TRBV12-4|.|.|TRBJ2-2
CASSFTRAGELFF
TGTGCCAGCAGTTTCACACGGGCCGGGGAGCTGTTTTTT
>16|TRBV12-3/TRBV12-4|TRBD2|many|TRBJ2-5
CASSEISGGFQETQYF
TGTGCCAGCAGTGAAATAAGCGGGGGCTTCCAAGAGACCCAGTACTTC
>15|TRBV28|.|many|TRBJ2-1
CASQKGGRDYNEQFF
TGTGCCAGCCAAAAGGGGGGGAGGGACTACAATGAGCAGTTCTTC
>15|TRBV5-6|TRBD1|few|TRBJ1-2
CASSLDRGLFYGYTF
TGTGCCAGCAGCCTGGACAGGGGGCTCTTCTATGGCTACACCTTC
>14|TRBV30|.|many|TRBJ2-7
CAWSDPYTNYEQYF
TGTGCCTGGAGTGACCCCTACACTAACTACGAGCAGTACTTC
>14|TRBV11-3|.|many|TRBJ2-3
CASSPPLGSDTQYF
TGTGCCAGCAGCCCCCCTTTAGGGTCAGATACGCAGTATTTT
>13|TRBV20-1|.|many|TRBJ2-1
CSADDRNRNEQFF
TGCAGTGCTGACGATCGGAATCGGAATGAGCAGTTCTTC
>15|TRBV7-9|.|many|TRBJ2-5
CASTETNVGWETQYF
TGTGCCAGCACCGAGACTAACGTAGGTTGGGAGACCCAGTACTTC
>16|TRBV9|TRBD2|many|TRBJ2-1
CASSVALAGALDEQFF
TGTGCCAGCAGCGTAGCCCTAGCGGGAGCTTTGGATGAGCAGTTCTTC
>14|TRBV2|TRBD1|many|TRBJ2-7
CASKDRQGAYEQYF
TGTGCCAGCAAGGATCGACAGGGGGCTTACGAGCAGTACTTC
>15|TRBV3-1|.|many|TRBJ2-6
CASSDWSSGANVLTF
TGTGCCAGCAGCGACTGGAGCTCTGGGGCCAACGTCCTGACTTTC
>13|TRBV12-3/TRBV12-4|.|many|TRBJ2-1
CASSLIAHNEQFF
TGTGCCAGCAGTTTAATAGCGCACAATGAGCAGTTCTTC
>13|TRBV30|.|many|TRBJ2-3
CAWSGTWADTQYF
TGTGCCTGGTCTGGGACATGGGCAGATACGCAGTATTTT
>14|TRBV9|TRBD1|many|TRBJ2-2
CASSGTGFTGELFF
TGTGCCAGCAGCGGGACAGGGTTCACCGGGGAGCTGTTTTTT
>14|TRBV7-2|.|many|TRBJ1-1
CAVRGTLVSTEAFF
TGTGCCGTGCGCGGGACGCTGGTGAGCACTGAAGCTTTCTTT
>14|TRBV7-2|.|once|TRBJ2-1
CASSSNRVGTGQFF
TGTGCCAGCAGCTCCAACCGGGTCGGGACTGGGCAGTTCTTC
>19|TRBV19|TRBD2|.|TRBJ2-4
CASSILTSGNGLAKNIQYF
TGTGCCAGTAGTATCTTGACTAGCGGTAACGGTCTAGCCAAAAACATTCAGTACTTC
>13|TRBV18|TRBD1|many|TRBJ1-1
CASQGQRNTEAFF
TGTGCCAGCCAGGGACAGAGGAACACTGAAGCTTTCTTT
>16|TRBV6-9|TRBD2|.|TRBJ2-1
CASSELPSGSTNEQFF
TGTGCCAGCAGTGAATTGCCTAGCGGGAGCACCAATGAGCAGTTCTTC
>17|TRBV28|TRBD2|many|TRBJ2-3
CASSSWMLAGGTDTQYF
TGTGCCAGCAGTTCATGGATGCTAGCGGGGGGCACAGATACGCAGTATTTT
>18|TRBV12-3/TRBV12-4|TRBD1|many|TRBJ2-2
CASSLERHLAGGAGELFF
TGTGCCAGCAGTTTAGAACGACATTTGGCAGGGGGCGCCGGGGAGCTGTTTTTT
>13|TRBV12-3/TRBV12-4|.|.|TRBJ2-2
CASSYTRTGELFF
TGTGCCAGCAGTTACACAAGGACCGGGGAGCTGTTTTTT
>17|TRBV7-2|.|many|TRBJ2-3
CASSLPVVAGRADTQYF
TGTGCCAGCAGCTTACCCGTTGTGGCGGGACGGGCAGATACGCAGTATTTT
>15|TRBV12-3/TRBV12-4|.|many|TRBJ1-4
CASSFDRATNEKLFF
TGTGCCAGCAGTTTTGATCGTGCAACTAATGAAAAACTGTTTTTT
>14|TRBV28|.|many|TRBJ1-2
CASSSFGANYGYTF
TGTGCCAGCAGCTCTTTTGGGGCTAACTATGGCTACACCTTC
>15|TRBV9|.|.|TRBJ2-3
CASSVATTERHTQYF
TGTGCCAGCAGCGTAGCTACGACAGAAAGGCATACGCAGTATTTT
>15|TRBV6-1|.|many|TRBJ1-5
CASSLGADNNQPQHF
TGTGCCAGCAGCCTGGGGGCGGACAACAATCAGCCCCAGCATTTT